Listed below are T cell receptor beta chains from one sample, sequenced in a study of spatial heterogeneity in lung cancer. TCRdb ran MiXCR on the 5' RACE reads and lists one entry per CDR3 protein. Of about 12,000 distinct CDR3 sequences detected, roughly 15% appear once; the ten largest clones hold approximately 35%. Source: PBMCs, taken at surgery. The receptor set was obtained from a male donor with early-stage non-small cell lung cancer. The CDR3 runs from the conserved cysteine through the conserved F or W. A D gene is named only where the DNA matches it firmly. For some rows the clone size is stated as once, few or many, or as a class when expanded; others skip it.

d_call,clone_size,v_call,j_call,cdr3_aa,cdr3_nt
.,many,TRBV6-2/TRBV6-3,TRBJ2-1,CASSGDWMGNEQFF,TGTGCCAGCAGCGGGGACTGGATGGGGAATGAGCAGTTCTTC
.,.,TRBV7-9,TRBJ2-6,CASTDLGANVLTF,TGTGCCAGCACCGATCTTGGGGCCAACGTCCTGACTTTC
.,many,TRBV7-9,TRBJ1-2,CASSLMGQNYGYTF,TGTGCCAGCAGCTTAATGGGGCAGAACTATGGCTACACCTTC
.,many,TRBV7-2,TRBJ2-1,CASSLSSSYNEQFF,TGTGCCAGCAGCTTGTCAAGCTCCTACAATGAGCAGTTCTTC
.,.,TRBV14,TRBJ1-1,CASSRTGRGNTEAYF,TGTGCCAGCAGCCGAACAGGCAGGGGAAACACTGAAGCTTACTTT
.,few,TRBV4-1,TRBJ1-3,CASSSFHPGNTIYF,TGCGCCAGCAGCTCCTTTCACCCTGGAAACACCATATATTTT
.,few,TRBV6-2/TRBV6-3,TRBJ1-1,CASSPSPTSPNTEAFF,TGTGCCAGCAGCCCCAGCCCGACAAGTCCGAACACTGAAGCTTTCTTT
TRBD1,many,TRBV15,TRBJ2-1,CATSSPGQGRNEQFF,TGTGCCACCAGCAGCCCGGGACAGGGCAGGAATGAGCAGTTCTTC
TRBD1,many,TRBV7-9,TRBJ1-2,CASSYLDRLNYGYTF,TGTGCCAGCAGCTACCTGGACAGGTTAAACTATGGCTACACCTTC
.,.,TRBV7-9,TRBJ1-5,CASSLGVGQPQHF,TGTGCCAGCAGCTTAGGGGTTGGGCAGCCCCAGCATTTT
TRBD2,many,TRBV16,TRBJ2-3,CASSPTSGGPADTQYF,TGTGCCAGCAGCCCGACTAGCGGGGGCCCTGCAGATACGCAGTATTTT
.,.,TRBV13,TRBJ2-5,CASSLANRLETQYF,TGTGCCAGCAGCTTAGCTAATAGGTTGGAGACCCAGTACTTC
.,few,TRBV27,TRBJ2-3,CASSLNLVDTQYF,TGTGCCAGCAGTTTAAACTTGGTGGATACGCAGTATTTT
TRBD1,many,TRBV28,TRBJ2-3,CASSPGQTPDTQYF,TGTGCCAGCAGTCCGGGACAGACCCCAGATACGCAGTATTTT
.,few,TRBV7-9,TRBJ2-2,CASSSGGELFF,TGTGCCAGCAGCTCCGGCGGGGAGCTGTTTTTT
.,.,TRBV12-3/TRBV12-4,TRBJ2-3,CASSFGTTDTQYF,TGTGCCAGCAGTTTCGGGACTACAGATACGCAGTATTTT
.,many,TRBV7-6,TRBJ2-7,CASSLDDGVTYEQYF,TGTGCCAGCAGCTTAGATGATGGGGTCACCTACGAGCAGTACTTC
.,.,TRBV27,TRBJ2-7,CASKSQYEQYF,TGTGCCAGCAAGAGTCAGTACGAGCAGTACTTC
TRBD1,few,TRBV2,TRBJ2-3,CASSQGTGLTDTQYF,TGTGCCAGCTCCCAAGGGACAGGGCTCACAGATACGCAGTATTTT
TRBD1,few,TRBV4-2,TRBJ1-1,CASSQGTENTEAFF,TGTGCCAGCAGCCAGGGGACAGAGAACACTGAAGCTTTCTTT
TRBD1,.,TRBV27,TRBJ1-2,CASSRTGAPNYGYTF,TGTGCCAGCAGCAGGACAGGGGCCCCTAACTATGGCTACACCTTC
.,many,TRBV7-9,TRBJ2-7,CASSGTGTPIYEQYF,TGTGCCAGCAGCGGTACCGGGACACCAATCTACGAGCAGTACTTC
.,.,TRBV28,TRBJ2-5,CASSPEWRTQYF,TGTGCCAGCAGCCCCGAATGGCGGACCCAGTACTTC
TRBD1,few,TRBV28,TRBJ1-1,CATLTGTGGEGEAFF,TGTGCCACCCTCACCGGGACAGGGGGCGAGGGTGAAGCTTTCTTT
TRBD1,.,TRBV29-1,TRBJ2-5,CSVDGDRGRETQYF,TGCAGCGTTGACGGGGACAGGGGGCGGGAGACCCAGTACTTC
.,.,TRBV7-9,TRBJ2-1,CASSLWGGIMDEQFF,TGTGCCAGCAGCTTATGGGGCGGAATCATGGATGAGCAGTTCTTC
.,many,TRBV20-1,TRBJ1-1,CSASLRLTEAFF,TGCAGTGCTAGTCTCCGGCTCACTGAAGCTTTCTTT
.,few,TRBV11-2,TRBJ1-6,CASSLVLRNSPLHF,TGTGCCAGCAGCTTAGTCCTCAGGAATTCACCCCTCCACTTT
TRBD2,many,TRBV5-1,TRBJ2-3,CASSLLPAGVSDTQYF,TGCGCCAGCAGCTTGCTCCCAGCGGGGGTCTCAGATACGCAGTATTTT
.,.,TRBV11-2,TRBJ2-5,CASSLGNQETQYF,TGTGCCAGCAGCTTAGGGAATCAAGAGACCCAGTACTTC
.,.,TRBV9,TRBJ1-2,CASSVNGKSYTF,TGTGCCAGCAGCGTTAACGGCAAGTCCTACACCTTC
.,.,TRBV7-2,TRBJ1-5,CASSLGTRELQPQHF,TGTGCCAGCAGCTTGGGGACCCGGGAGTTGCAGCCCCAGCATTTT
.,.,TRBV7-9,TRBJ1-1,CASRSTGGDTEAFF,TGTGCCAGCAGATCCACGGGCGGGGACACTGAAGCTTTCTTT
TRBD2,few,TRBV7-9,TRBJ2-7,CASSGGAGKGEQYF,TGTGCCAGCAGCGGGGGAGCGGGGAAAGGCGAGCAGTACTTC
TRBD1,.,TRBV5-1,TRBJ1-4,CASTGGQDEKLFF,TGCGCCAGCACCGGGGGACAGGATGAAAAACTGTTTTTT
TRBD2,.,TRBV20-1,TRBJ2-3,CSAPTMRGLAADTQYF,TGCAGTGCACCGACCATGAGGGGACTAGCGGCAGATACGCAGTATTTT
.,few,TRBV7-2,TRBJ2-5,CASSLARGTWTQYF,TGTGCCAGCAGCTTAGCGCGGGGGACATGGACCCAGTACTTC
.,many,TRBV5-1,TRBJ2-7,CASSKEEGLGEQYF,TGCGCCAGCAGCAAAGAGGAAGGGCTAGGCGAGCAGTACTTC
.,many,TRBV10-3,TRBJ1-4,CAISESEVGEKLFF,TGTGCCATCAGTGAGTCGGAGGTCGGTGAAAAACTGTTTTTT
.,.,TRBV20-1,TRBJ2-3,CSAKEQGTDTQYF,TGCAGTGCTAAGGAGCAGGGCACAGATACGCAGTATTTT
.,many,TRBV12-3/TRBV12-4,TRBJ2-5,CASSRYQETQYF,TGTGCCAGCAGTCGGTACCAAGAGACCCAGTACTTC
TRBD2,.,TRBV28,TRBJ2-2,CASSLSGDTGELFF,TGTGCCAGCAGTTTAAGCGGGGATACCGGGGAGCTGTTTTTT
.,few,TRBV6-2/TRBV6-3,TRBJ1-5,CASTDSNQPQHF,TGTGCCAGCACCGATAGCAATCAGCCCCAGCATTTT
TRBD2,many,TRBV7-2,TRBJ2-1,CASSLISGAPGNEQFF,TGTGCCAGCAGCTTAATCAGCGGGGCCCCGGGCAATGAGCAGTTCTTC
.,few,TRBV28,TRBJ1-5,CASTLCRTDCNQPQHF,TGTGCCAGCACCTTATGCCGGACAGATTGTAATCAGCCCCAGCATTTT